One sample yielded the 9 T cell receptor beta chains listed below, sequenced in a study of blood T cell repertoires in COVID-19. The protocol was immunoSEQ multiplex PCR, while the TCRdb copy is restricted to in-frame clones and leaves out a portion. The table includes 200,000 to 250,000 clones, 86% detected once. Specimen: peripheral blood. These receptors were taken from a woman aged 80 or over with COVID-19, enrolled during active disease.

CDR3 DNA sequence: TGTGCCAGTAGTATGAGGTACCAGGGAGGTAGGAGGGAGCAGTACTTC. This encodes CASSMRYQGGRREQYF. V gene TRBV19 combines with J gene TRBJ2-7; perhaps TRBD2 as D (6 bases). Trimming cost V 3 bases and J 7 bases, with 22 bases left between them. The CDR3 contains 16 residues. Germline loops: CDR1 LNHDA, CDR2 SQIVND (reference sequence).

The chain employs TRBV3-1 (or the pseudogene TRBV3-2) and TRBJ2-3, with TRBD2 as a possible D gene (7 bases). Germline V gene data show CDR1 as LGHDT and CDR2 as YNNKEL (reference sequence). Trimming took 1 base from V and 1 from J, leaving 15 bases between them. The CDR3 runs 17 residues. In nucleotides, the CDR3 is TGTGCCAGCAGCCAAGGGATCTCGGGGGGCCGCACAGATACGCAGTATTTT. Translation: CASSQGISGGRTDTQYF.

This rearrangement joins TRBV12-3 or TRBV12-4 to TRBJ1-1; unclear D gene. This CDR3 spans 13 amino acids. Between the trimmed V and J ends, which lost 2 bases and 8 bases, there was a span of 12 bases. Here the CDR3 reads CASSLRLGEEAFF. CDR3 DNA sequence: TGTGCCAGCAGTTTAAGGCTTGGAGAGGAAGCTTTCTTT.

V gene TRBV24-1 combines with J gene TRBJ2-3, with 11 nucleotides matching TRBD2. V lost 5 bases to trimming and J lost 2 bases; unmatched junction nucleotides: 5. The germline V gene encodes CDR1 KGHDR and CDR2 SFDVKD. This CDR3 has 16 amino acids. In DNA, the CDR3 is TGTGCCACCAGTGCTGTACTAGCGGGGGACACAGATACGCAGTATTTT. The encoded protein is CATSAVLAGDTDTQYF.

This clone was detected only once. The chain has TRBV13 and TRBJ1-5; tentative D call: TRBD1 (5 bases). Per the germline V gene, CDR1 is PRHDT and CDR2 is FYEKMQ (reference sequence). The length of the CDR3 is 17 residues. Trimming took off 0 bases at V and 6 bases at J, with 18 bases between the two ends. The CDR3 loop reads CASSLGLRTTGGQPQHF. Written as DNA, the CDR3 is TGTGCCAGCAGCTTAGGCCTACGAACTACGGGGGGTCAGCCCCAGCATTTT.

As for this clone: This CDR3 is also generated by other DNA sequences in the sample. This chain connects TRBV4-3 to TRBJ1-1; the D is unclear. Trimming removed 1 base from V and 1 base from J, with 4 bases in between. This CDR3 spans 13 amino acids. In germline, CDR1 is LGHNA, CDR2 YSLEER. This chain's CDR3 is CASSQAGNTEAFF. Here the CDR3 DNA reads TGCGCCAGCAGCCAAGCAGGGAACACTGAAGCTTTCTTT.

The chain joins TRBV9 to TRBJ1-2; 7 bases line up with TRBD1. V shed 7 bases and J 1 base; nucleotides not matched to a gene: 10. This CDR3 has 15 amino acids. Looked up from germline, CDR1 is SGDLS and CDR2 is YYNGEE. CDR3 residues: CASGRPDRDNYGYTF. CDR3 bases: TGTGCCAGCGGGCGTCCAGACAGGGATAACTATGGCTACACCTTC.

The CDR3, as DNA: TGTGCCAGCAGTGAACAGGGACTTAATTCACCCCTCCACTTT. Amino acid sequence: CASSEQGLNSPLHF. The rearrangement links TRBV2 to TRBJ1-6, with D possibly matching TRBD1 (5 bases). Trimming removed 2 bases from V and 6 bases from J, with 8 bases in between. The CDR3 has 14 residues. Germline V gene sequence: CDR1 SNHLY, CDR2 FYNNEI.

This clone appeared a single time. CDR3 protein: CASSDRLRQGNSPLHF. CDR3 nucleotide sequence: TGTGCCAGCAGTGATCGTCTAAGACAGGGGAATTCACCCCTCCACTTT. The J gene is TRBJ1-6, the V gene TRBV6-1, with 8 bases identical to TRBD1. With 3 bases clipped from V and 7 bases from J, the junction kept 8 bases outside the gene matches. The CDR3 sequence is 16 residues long. Germline V CDR1 and CDR2: MNHNS, SASEGT.